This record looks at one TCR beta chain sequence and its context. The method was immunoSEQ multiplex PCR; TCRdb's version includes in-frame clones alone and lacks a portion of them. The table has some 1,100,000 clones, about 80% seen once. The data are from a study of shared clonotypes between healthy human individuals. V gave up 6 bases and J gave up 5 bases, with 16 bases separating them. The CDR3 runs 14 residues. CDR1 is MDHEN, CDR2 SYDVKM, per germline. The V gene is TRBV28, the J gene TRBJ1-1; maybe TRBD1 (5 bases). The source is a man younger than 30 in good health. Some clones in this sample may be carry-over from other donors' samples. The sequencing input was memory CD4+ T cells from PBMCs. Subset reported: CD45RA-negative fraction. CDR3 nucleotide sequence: TGTGCCAGCAGCCCTAGGGCAGGGCGGACTGAAGCTTTCTTT. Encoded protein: CASSPRAGRTEAFF.